What follows describes a single T cell receptor beta chain. What it binds is not known. This sample is drawn from a study of T-cell memory formation after mild COVID-19. Overall study findings and caveats: Within pre-infection memory, some responding clones were found, suggesting cross-reactive memory joined. Largely, contracting CD4+ clones fell within CM and EM, and contracting CD8+ clones within EMRA. Clones that contracted from day 15 to 85 were balanced CD4/CD8, while later expanders leaned CD4+.

V was shortened by 3 bases and J by 0 bases, with 10 bases between the two germline ends. The CDR3 sequence is 14 residues long. Germline V gene data show CDR1 as DFQATT and CDR2 as SNEGSKA (reference sequence). Sample barcodes and UMIs were carried by the TCR alpha and TCR beta cDNA libraries that 5'RACE generated with constant-segment primers. One entry per CDR3 protein results from TCRdb running MiXCR on the 5' RACE reads. The sample carries 350,000 or so distinct CDR3 sequences, under 25% recorded once. This TCR was recovered from an adult woman who had mild COVID-19 (a few samples of this study predate the infection). Cell type and time point are not known. V usage is TRBV20-1 and J usage is TRBJ2-3; D uncertain. The sequenced material came from PBMCs or a T cell subset sorted from them (not recorded which). CDR3 in DNA: TGCAGTGCTAGTATGGGCTCTAGCACAGATACGCAGTATTTT. It codes for CSASMGSSTDTQYF.